The present T cell receptor beta chain was sequenced within a study of cytotoxic CD8 clonotypes in ibrutinib-treated CLL (dated by TCRdb to the early 2020s). About the full investigation: The cohort included about 15 treatment-naive and around 10 relapsed/refractory patients; some 18 were IGHV unmutated. Responses were partial in 25 or so patients and complete in 2; after median about 5.5 years follow-up, about 14 stayed in remission and 12 progressed. On average, each sample had roughly 260,000 productive templates and roughly 95,000 productive rearrangements. Every sample from remission and from progressive disease was obtained while the patients were still on ibrutinib. Longitudinal samples were obtainable from 26 of the 86 participants in the trial. Samples at response were collected after a median of about 13 months of treatment, with a range of about 6 to 36 months. Cryopreserved peripheral blood mononuclear cells were obtained before treatment, at response, and at either sustained remission or disease progression. Study-level results and caveats: Baseline clonality exceeded that of age-matched healthy donors and correlated strongly with circulating CD8+ T-cell counts. Lymph node repertoires were not examined, and the timing of sampling was not matched between patients in sustained remission and those whose disease progressed. Clonality rose at ibrutinib response, remained stable during sustained remission, and dropped back toward baseline at progression. Public clonotypes were rare and either shrank or stayed stable during treatment, and the rise in clonality at ibrutinib response reflected expansion of private clonotypes.

Each clonotype received, on average, 10x coverage in deep resolution sequencing performed on a MiSeq, where the target depth lay between 1 in 1 million and 1 in 200,000 T cells. TCR beta libraries were generated with the immunoSEQ hsTCRB Kit. The original pipeline was this. ImmunoSEQ Data Assistant and ImmunoSEQ Analyzer were used for data analysis, and V, D and J genes were assigned according to IMGT definitions. Clonality was computed as one minus normalized Shannon entropy of productive rearrangement frequencies, ranging from 0 to 1. Only overrepresented clonotypes making up at least 0.05% of each patient's repertoire were included in the public clonotype analysis. Some 14 age-matched healthy donor repertoires from immuneACCESS served as clonality controls. TCRdb stores this immuneACCESS table with in-frame sequences only. Part of the clones is absent; in the studies checked, under half of the shortfall reflects unresolved V genes, and no reason is known for the rest. V and J calls and clone size are those listed in that table; D and trimming were worked out from the DNA. A total of roughly 50,000 clones appear in this sample, 57% of them only once. Approximately 28% of the sample lies in the top ten.

The CDR3 goes from the cysteine to the phenylalanine over 19 residues. Just CDR3 DNA is preserved here, 57 bases in frame from base 1. Relative to germline, V is missing 4 bases and J is missing 5 bases, with 15 bases of the junction outside any gene match. CDR1 is given as LNHDA and CDR2 as SQIVND, both from the germline V gene (reference sequence). As concerns this clone: The antigen it recognizes is unknown. Per-base quality was not reported, and no clone a single base away is much larger than it.

The time point label corresponds to: 20 to 30 months on ibrutinib. For TCR beta library preparation, around 1.8 micrograms of genomic DNA were extracted from the cryopreserved PBMCs. Longitudinal blood samples from CLL patients on ibrutinib monotherapy were analyzed using high-throughput TCR beta sequencing. The patients took part in an open-label, single-center phase 2 trial of ibrutinib monotherapy. Sequencing was performed on PBMCs, taken after 24 months of ibrutinib treatment. This clonotype originated in a human donor with chronic lymphocytic leukemia. The rearrangement combines TRBV19 with TRBJ2-5; a stretch of 14 junction bases matches TRBD2. The CDR3 is CASSRLAGGLKTPGETQYF. The DNA sequence is TGTGCCAGTAGTAGACTAGCGGGGGGGCTAAAAACCCCCGGGGAGACCCAGTACTTC.